This paragraph reports one TCR beta chain. Antigen unknown. Combining a sample-barcoded 5' primer with a J-beta primer mix, a second PCR ran for 7 to 11 cycles. TCRdb redid the calling of the 5' RACE reads with MiXCR, one entry per CDR3 protein. The data contain some 670,000 distinct CDR3 sequences, 52% of them seen just once; the ten biggest clones take up about 14%. This entry comes from a study of blood T cells in healthy people across ages. This CDR3 region has 11 residues. The V gene lost 6 bases and the J gene lost 11 bases, with 14 bases spanning the gap. Germline loops: CDR1 MNHEY, CDR2 SVGEGT. Study-wide results and limits: It was not known whether donors were CMV positive (a possible confounder of expanded clonotype changes). TCR beta diversity, measured per million T cells, fell in a roughly linear way with age. Naive T cell percentage and TCR beta diversity correlated strongly.

J is TRBJ2-7 and V is TRBV6-2 or TRBV6-3, with D unclear. This sequence originates from a woman older than 75 in good health. Sequenced sample: blood. The CDR3: CASSPGRRKYF. The CDR3 DNA sequence: TGTGCCAGCAGCCCCGGACGGCGCAAGTACTTC.